The clone carrying this TCR beta chain was seen a handful of times. TCRbeta library construction was performed incorporating unique molecular identifiers. A single record per CDR3 protein comes from TCRdb applying MiXCR to the PCR reads. The table has 450,000 to 500,000 distinct CDR3 sequences, around 13% seen once; the top ten hold 4.5% to 6%. These data are taken from a study of T-cell reconstitution after alpha-beta-depleted transplantation in children. Trimming removed 5 bases from V and 5 bases from J, with 15 bases in between. The CDR3 spans 14 residues. In germline, CDR1 is KGHSH, CDR2 LQKENI. The rearrangement joins TRBV18 to TRBJ2-5, with D perhaps TRBD2 (5 bases). The receptor was isolated from a human donor who donated a stem cell graft to a child with combined immunodeficiency. Specimen: PBMCs from the stem cell graft donor, collected from the stem cell graft. CDR3 in amino acids: CASSVMGDSETQYF. The CDR3 region has the DNA TGTGCCAGCTCAGTAATGGGAGATTCGGAGACCCAGTACTTC.